These T cell receptor beta chains were read from a single sample in a study of T cell repertoires in aging, cancer and after chemotherapy. TCRdb processed the multiplex PCR reads anew with MiXCR; each CDR3 protein has one entry. Here the sample spans more than 950 distinct CDR3 sequences, 20% to 25% being singletons. The sample comprised blood. Receptors were obtained from a human donor with a solid tumor. The CDR3 runs from the conserved cysteine through the conserved F or W. The D gene is left open where the match is weak. Only part of the rows carry a size: once, few, many, or a class if the clone is expanded.

TRBD1,TRBJ2-1,medium-sized,TRBV30,CAWTGGPGTGNNEQFF,TGTGCCTGGACAGGGGGTCCCGGGACAGGGAACAATGAGCAGTTCTTC
TRBD1,TRBJ1-4,NA,TRBV11-3,CASSLLTGGNEKLFF,TGTGCCAGCAGCCTCCTGACAGGGGGTAATGAAAAACTGTTTTTT
TRBD1,TRBJ1-2,medium-sized,TRBV19,CASSIDRGGYTF,TGTGCCAGTAGTATCGACAGGGGGGGCTACACCTTC
NA,TRBJ2-3,large,TRBV7-3,CASSLRERDTQYF,TGTGCCAGCAGCCTCAGGGAACGTGATACGCAGTATTTT
TRBD1,TRBJ1-1,few,TRBV20-1,CSARPGQGARGGSAEAFF,TGCAGTGCTCGACCGGGACAGGGGGCGAGGGGGGGTAGCGCTGAAGCTTTCTTT
NA,TRBJ1-2,few,TRBV4-1,CASSQDFGNYGYTF,TGCGCCAGCAGCCAAGATTTCGGGAACTATGGCTACACCTTC
NA,TRBJ2-5,few,TRBV30,CGVSGGLGETQYF,TGTGGCGTTTCCGGGGGGCTGGGGGAGACCCAGTACTTC
NA,TRBJ1-5,medium-sized,TRBV19,CASSSRPRGNQPQHF,TGTGCCAGTAGTTCCCGACCCCGGGGCAATCAGCCCCAGCATTTT
TRBD1,TRBJ2-1,NA,TRBV6-5,CASSLWTGGPGTGNNEQFF,TGTGCCAGCAGTTTGTGGACAGGGGGTCCCGGGACAGGGAACAATGAGCAGTTCTTC
NA,TRBJ2-1,large,TRBV6-5,CASRPEAIGYNEQFF,TGTGCCAGCAGACCGGAGGCTATCGGGTACAATGAGCAGTTCTTC